This T cell receptor (beta chain) was identified in a study of cytomegalovirus exposure and HLA in healthy donors. The donors (healthy individuals) were bone marrow donors. Per germline, CDR1 MNHEY and CDR2 SVGAGI. There are 14 residues in the CDR3. Trimming removed 0 bases from V and 6 bases from J, with 9 bases in between. The study ran its PCR with 60 Vbeta and 13 Jbeta primers. Clones were sequenced by immunoSEQ multiplex PCR, and TCRdb holds only the in-frame ones, with some missing. This sample carries about 120,000 clones, roughly three fifths of them seen once, and the ten largest clones take 9% to 10%.

Material for sequencing was PBMCs. The receptor's source is a man between 35 and 55 years old in good health and CMV-seropositive. The V gene is TRBV6-5, the J gene TRBJ1-5; D remains unclear. The CDR3 spells CASSYSRGSQPQHF. CDR3 DNA: TGTGCCAGCAGTTACTCGCGGGGTAGTCAGCCCCAGCATTTT.